A selection of T cell receptor beta chains follows, all from one sample in a study of T cells in Graves' hyperthyroidism and ophthalmopathy. TCRdb ran MiXCR on the multiplex PCR reads and lists one entry per CDR3 protein. The data hold hundreds of thousands of distinct CDR3 sequences, with approximately 40% observed a single time. The sequencing input was blood. The origin of the receptors is a man in his late teens or twenties with Graves' hyperthyroidism. Each CDR3 is given with its conserved first and last residue. D genes are given only for firm matches. Rows may omit the clone size; those that give it use once, few, many or a size class.

D gene | clone size | J gene | V gene | CDR3 DNA | CDR3 protein
. | many | TRBJ2-7 | TRBV7-9 | TGTGCCAGCAGCTTTTGGGTGGGCTACGAGCAGTACTTC | CASSFWVGYEQYF
TRBD1 | few | TRBJ2-7 | TRBV6-1 | TGTGCCAGCAGGGGGGACAGGGAGGCCGACGAGCAGTACTTC | CASRGDREADEQYF
TRBD2 | . | TRBJ2-2 | TRBV11-2 | TGTGCCAGCAGCTCCACTAGCGGGCCCGACACCGGGGAGCTGTTTTTT | CASSSTSGPDTGELFF
TRBD2 | . | TRBJ2-7 | TRBV4-3 | TGCGCCAGCAGCCAATTCGGGGGGGGGAGCTACGAGCAGTACTTC | CASSQFGGGSYEQYF
TRBD1 | . | TRBJ1-1 | TRBV6-5 | TGTGCCAGCAGTTACTCCCGGACAGGCCGGACGAACACTGAAGCTTTCTTT | CASSYSRTGRTNTEAFF
. | . | TRBJ2-5 | TRBV20-1 | TGCAGTGCTAGAGCCTACAGGCAGGGCCAAGAGACCCAGTACTTC | CSARAYRQGQETQYF
. | many | TRBJ1-6 | TRBV2 | TGTGCCAGCAGTGCAAGGGACGACCTCTCCTATAATTCACCCCTCCACTTT | CASSARDDLSYNSPLHF
. | . | TRBJ1-3 | TRBV20-1 | TGCAGTGCTAGAGATCTCGATGGGGGTAGGAACTATGGAAACACCATATATTTT | CSARDLDGGRNYGNTIYF
. | . | TRBJ1-1 | TRBV5-1 | TGCGCCAGCAGCTTGGGAGTGGGAATGAACACTGAAGCTTTCTTT | CASSLGVGMNTEAFF
TRBD1 | . | TRBJ1-1 | TRBV19 | TGTGCCAGTAAGGACAGGGGGTCAACTGAAGCTTTCTTT | CASKDRGSTEAFF
. | few | TRBJ2-2 | TRBV9 | TGTGCCAGCAGCCCGGGGACTTATTACACCGGGGAGCTGTTTTTT | CASSPGTYYTGELFF
TRBD1 | many | TRBJ1-1 | TRBV15 | TGTGCCACCAGCAGACGCGGACAGGCTGCACAGAACACTGAAGCTTTCTTT | CATSRRGQAAQNTEAFF
TRBD1 | . | TRBJ1-1 | TRBV10-3 | TGTGCCAGCCCAGCAAGTCGGACAGGGGGGAAGACTGAAGCTTTCTTT | CASPASRTGGKTEAFF
. | few | TRBJ1-5 | TRBV5-1 | TGCGCCAGCAGCTTGCACGGGGAGGATCCCCAGCATTTT | CASSLHGEDPQHF
. | . | TRBJ2-7 | TRBV4-1 | TGCGCCAGCAGCCAAGTAGCTCCCTCCTACGAGCAGTACTTC | CASSQVAPSYEQYF
. | . | TRBJ1-4 | TRBV7-6 | TGTGCCAGCAGCCCGAGTCACTCCCCCGGGAATGAAAAACTGTTTTTT | CASSPSHSPGNEKLFF
. | many | TRBJ1-1 | TRBV2 | TGTGCCAGCAGTATAACCTATTTAAGCACTGAAGCTTTCTTT | CASSITYLSTEAFF
. | . | TRBJ1-5 | TRBV12-3/TRBV12-4 | TGTGCCAGCAGTTTTTCCCCCAATCAGCCCCAGCATTTT | CASSFSPNQPQHF
TRBD1 | many | TRBJ1-6 | TRBV2 | TGTGCCAGCATCCTGACAACAGGGGTAGGTTCACCCCTCCACTTT | CASILTTGVGSPLHF
TRBD2 | . | TRBJ2-2 | TRBV7-3 | TGTGCCAGCAGCTTAGCATCTAGCGGGGGGCCTTTCGGGGAGCTGCTTTTT | CASSLASSGGPFGELLF
. | . | TRBJ2-3 | TRBV29-1 | TGCAGCGTTGTGTGGGATACGCAGTATTTT | CSVVWDTQYF
. | . | TRBJ1-5 | TRBV6-5 | TGTGCCAGCAGCCGAGTGTCGGGGATGGGGCAGCCCCAGCATTTT | CASSRVSGMGQPQHF
. | many | TRBJ1-1 | TRBV29-1 | TGCAGCGTCCAGAGCACTGAAGCTTTCTTT | CSVQSTEAFF
. | . | TRBJ2-7 | TRBV7-2 | TGTGCCAGCCAAAGATCGGGGACCTACGAGCAGTACTTC | CASQRSGTYEQYF
. | few | TRBJ2-2 | TRBV7-2 | TGTGCCAGCAGCTTAGTTGGGGGTCGAAACACCGGGGAGCTGTTTTTT | CASSLVGGRNTGELFF
. | . | TRBJ1-6 | TRBV6-5 | TGTGCCATCAGTTACTCGGGGGAGGTACGTTCACCCCTCCACTTT | CAISYSGEVRSPLHF
. | many | TRBJ1-5 | TRBV15 | TGTGCCACCAGCAGACACCACGCGGGGACATCGGGGGATCAGCCCCAGCATTTT | CATSRHHAGTSGDQPQHF
TRBD2 | few | TRBJ2-7 | TRBV20-1 | TGCAGTGCTATTCTAGCGGGAGGCCGAGTGGACGAGCAGTACTTC | CSAILAGGRVDEQYF
. | many | TRBJ2-7 | TRBV15 | TGTGCCACCAGCGTTGGAGGTCAGGGGCCCTACGAGCAGTACTTC | CATSVGGQGPYEQYF
. | . | TRBJ2-5 | TRBV20-1 | TGCAGTGCTAGTACTACGGTTTACCAAGAGACCCAGTACTTC | CSASTTVYQETQYF
. | few | TRBJ1-5 | TRBV7-9 | TGTGCCAGCAGCTTGGACGGGGAGCCCCAGCATTTT | CASSLDGEPQHF
. | few | TRBJ1-1 | TRBV5-1 | TGCGCCAGCAGCTTTGAAGGAGGAAACACTGAAGCTTTCTTT | CASSFEGGNTEAFF
TRBD2 | . | TRBJ2-7 | TRBV11-2 | TGTGCCAGCAGCCAGGTAGCGGGAGGTAACCACGAGCAGTACTTC | CASSQVAGGNHEQYF
TRBD2 | . | TRBJ2-7 | TRBV7-6 | TGTGCCAGCAGCTTAGTTTCCAGCGGGGGAGAGCAGTACTTC | CASSLVSSGGEQYF
. | . | TRBJ1-1 | TRBV20-1 | TGCAGTGCTAGAGGTGGAGGGGGTTTGGCTGAAGCTTTCTTT | CSARGGGGLAEAFF
TRBD2 | many | TRBJ2-7 | TRBV7-9 | TGTGCCAGCAGCTCCTCGGGACTAGCGGACTACGAGCAGTACTTC | CASSSSGLADYEQYF
. | few | TRBJ1-2 | TRBV12-3/TRBV12-4 | TGTGCCAGCAGTTTAGCCCGACCCGACGGCTACTATGGCTACACCTTC | CASSLARPDGYYGYTF